Below are 2 T cell receptor beta chains sequenced from a single sample in a study of shared clonotypes between healthy human individuals. TCRdb's table, derived via immunoSEQ multiplex PCR, lists solely in-frame clones and lacks some. Of millions of clones in the sample, around nine tenths are singletons; the top ten hold about 0.13%. Sequencing input: naive CD4+ T cells sorted from blood. This sample's subset: CD45RA+ positively selected. These receptor sequences come from a man younger than 30 in good health.

The rearrangement links TRBV7-2 to TRBJ2-3, with D unclear. There are 14 residues in the CDR3. Germline CDR1 is SGHTA and CDR2 is FQGNSA. V was cut by 2 bases and J by 2 bases, with 8 bases left in between. This CDR3 is CASSLSSVTDTQYF. The CDR3 region has the DNA TGTGCCAGCAGCTTATCTTCCGTCACAGATACGCAGTATTTT. The whole variable domain, filled in from reference TRBV7-2 and TRBJ2-3, reads GAGVSQSPSNKVTEKGKDVELRCDPISGHTALYWYRQSLGQGLEFLIYFQGNSAPDKSGLPSDRFSAERTGGSVSTLTIQRTQQEDSAVYLCASSLSSVTDTQYFGPGTRLTVL.

This chain uses TRBV28 with TRBJ2-7; D ambiguous. Germline V CDR1 and CDR2: MDHEN, SYDVKM. Trimming pared 7 bases from V and 0 bases from J, leaving 10 bases between. The CDR3 runs to 13 residues. CDR3 residues: CASIRTGSYEQYF. Written as DNA, the CDR3 is TGTGCCAGCATCCGCACTGGCTCCTACGAGCAGTACTTC.